The T cell receptor beta chain described here comes from a study of immune cell composition in non-small cell lung cancer. Study-wide points: Shared sequences between tumour-reactive and dominant in vivo clones were not proven. Adenocarcinomas with higher top tumour-associated clone frequency had more reactive TILs. Lung adenocarcinomas had lower top 10 clone scores and clonality than squamous tumours.

The table came from immunoSEQ multiplex PCR; TCRdb's copy has only in-frame clones and leaves some out. Among about 5,600 clones listed, less than 75% were seen once. Of note for this clone: What it binds is unknown.

CDR1 and CDR2 (germline): SGHTA, FQGTGA. The CDR3 consists of 13 residues. V lost 3 bases and J lost 1, with 7 bases in between. The sample taken for sequencing was lung tumor tissue. The chain combines TRBV7-3 with TRBJ2-7; the D gene is possibly TRBD2 (6 bases). This sequence originates from a human donor with non-small cell lung cancer. CDR3 in DNA: TGTGCCAGCAGCTTCGGGGGATCCTACGAGCAGTACTTC. It encodes CASSFGGSYEQYF. Looking up the rest from reference TRBV7-3 and TRBJ2-7 gives the full variable domain: GAGVSQTPSNKVTEKGKYVELRCDPISGHTALYWYRQSLGQGPEFLIYFQGTGAADDSGLPNDRFFAVRPEGSVSTLKIQRTERGDSAVYLCASSFGGSYEQYFGPGTRLTVT.